This TCR beta chain was recorded in a study of T cell repertoires in cytomegalovirus infection. At the level of the study: Public TCR beta signatures provided an indication of both CMV infection and a matching HLA type. The study's findings and limits: Summed frequency of public TCR beta families distinguished CMV carriers with the relevant HLA.

Germline assignment: CDR1 SGHTA and CDR2 FQGNSA. This CDR3 spans 13 amino acids. Trimming removed 3 bases at V and 3 bases at J, with 9 bases between. Worth noting for this clonotype: Its cognate antigen is unknown. A much larger clone lies one base from this, so it may be a read error.

MiXCR, run by TCRdb on the reads, gives a single entry per CDR3 protein. The table shows some 700,000 distinct CDR3 sequences, with 30% to 40% occurring only once. Specimen: cultured PBMCs, collected from culture after CMV antigen stimulation. The sequence came from a human donor in good health (CMV status not recorded). Some clones in this sample may be carry-over from other donors' samples. This chain links TRBV7-2 with TRBJ2-7; D gene ambiguous. The CDR3 reads CASSFIADYEQYF. The CDR3 DNA is TGTGCCAGCAGCTTTATCGCCGACTACGAGCAGTACTTC.